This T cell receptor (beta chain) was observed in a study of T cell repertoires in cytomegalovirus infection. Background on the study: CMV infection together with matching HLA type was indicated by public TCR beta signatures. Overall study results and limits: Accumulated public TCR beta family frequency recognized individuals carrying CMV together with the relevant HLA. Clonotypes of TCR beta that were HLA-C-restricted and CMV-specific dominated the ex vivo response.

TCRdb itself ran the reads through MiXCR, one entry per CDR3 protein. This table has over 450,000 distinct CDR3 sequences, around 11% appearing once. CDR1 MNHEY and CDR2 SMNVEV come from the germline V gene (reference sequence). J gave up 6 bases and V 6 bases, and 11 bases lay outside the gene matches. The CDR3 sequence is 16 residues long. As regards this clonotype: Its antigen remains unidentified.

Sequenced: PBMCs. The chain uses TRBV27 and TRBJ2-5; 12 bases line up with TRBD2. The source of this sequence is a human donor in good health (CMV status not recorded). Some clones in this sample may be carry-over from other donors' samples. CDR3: CASRGRLAGVGKTQYF. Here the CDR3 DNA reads TGTGCCAGCAGAGGGAGACTAGCGGGAGTCGGAAAGACCCAGTACTTC.